One sample yielded the 19 T cell receptor beta chains listed below, sequenced in a study of PD-1 blockade in classical Hodgkin lymphoma. The time point denotes: cycle 4 day 1 (C4D1), after about 6 weeks of nivolumab. Every patient had relapsed following autologous stem cell transplantation, and cohorts differed in brentuximab vedotin exposure. Produced via immunoSEQ multiplex PCR; TCRdb's table is partial and in-frame only. The table shows 20,000 to 30,000 clones, with about 88% occurring only once. Sample: peripheral blood mononuclear cells (PBMCs), taken before the fourth cycle of nivolumab. These receptors all stem from a human donor with classical Hodgkin lymphoma.

This sequence joins TRBV7-9 and TRBJ1-5, with D maybe TRBD1 (6 bases). The V end lost 6 bases, the J end lost 5 bases, and 17 bases lay between the germline ends. Germline assignment: CDR1 SEHNR and CDR2 FQNEAQ (reference sequence). The CDR3 totals 15 residues. CDR3 sequence (DNA): TGTGCCAGCAGAAGAGGGGGAGGGGAGCATCAGCCCCAGCATTTT. Protein: CASRRGGGEHQPQHF.

V gene TRBV4-1 combines with J gene TRBJ1-4; D ambiguous. The V end lost 1 base, the J end lost 8 bases, and 5 bases lay between the germline ends. Germline V gene sequence: CDR1 MGHRA, CDR2 YSYEKL. The CDR3 spans 12 residues. The CDR3 is CASSQVTEKLFF. CDR3 bases: TGCGCCAGCAGCCAAGTTACAGAAAAACTGTTTTTT.

The chain employs TRBV30 and TRBJ1-2; 8 nucleotides align to TRBD1. CDR1 GTSNPN and CDR2 SVGIG come from the germline V gene (reference sequence). V was clipped by 8 bases and J by 11 bases; unmatched bases: 19. The CDR3 sequence is 14 residues long. CDR3: CAHARDRPQQGYTF. CDR3 bases: TGTGCCCACGCACGGGACAGGCCCCAACAAGGGTACACCTTC.

The CDR3 DNA reads as TGTGCCAGCAGCTTGGACTTGGCCTACGAGCAGTACTTC. Its protein product is CASSLDLAYEQYF. The J gene is TRBJ2-7, the V gene TRBV5-4; D is unclear. Looked up from germline, CDR1 is SGHNT and CDR2 is YYREEE (reference sequence). This CDR3 has 13 residues. The V end was cut by 0 bases, the J end by 2 bases, with 6 bases between. The variable domain in full, with the rest retrieved from reference TRBV5-4 and TRBJ2-7, is ETGVTQSPTHLIKTRGQQVTLRCSSQSGHNTVSWYQQALGQGPQFIFQYYREEENGRGNFPPRFSGLQFPNYSSELNVNALELDDSALYLCASSLDLAYEQYFGPGTRLTVT.

This clone was seen only once. The chain has TRBV2 and TRBJ1-4; D perhaps matches TRBD1 (5 bases). Trimming removed 6 bases from V and 2 bases from J, with 13 bases in between. Per the germline V gene, CDR1 is SNHLY and CDR2 is FYNNEI. This CDR3 has 15 amino acids. CDR3 loop: CASSPDGGTNEKLFF. Here the CDR3 DNA reads TGTGCCAGCAGCCCTGATGGGGGTACTAATGAAAAACTGTTTTTT.

This clone was seen a handful of times. The chain is built from TRBV7-2 and TRBJ1-2; 10 bases fit TRBD1. The CDR3 extends over 15 amino acids. Trimming at V came to 3 bases and at J to 8 bases, leaving 9 bases not matched to a gene. The germline V gene has CDR1 SGHTA and CDR2 FQGNSA. CDR3 in amino acids: CASSFAGTGVEGYTF. The DNA of the CDR3 is TGTGCCAGCAGCTTCGCCGGGACAGGGGTCGAAGGCTACACCTTC.

This clone was seen a single time. The chain links TRBV9 to TRBJ1-5; D may be TRBD1 (6 bases). The length of the CDR3 is 17 residues. Germline assignment: CDR1 SGDLS and CDR2 YYNGEE. The V gene lost 2 bases and the J gene lost 5 bases, with 20 bases spanning the gap. In DNA form, the CDR3 reads TGTGCCAGCAGCGTGCGACAGGAGAATGATGGAGATCAGCCCCAGCATTTT. This sequence encodes CASSVRQENDGDQPQHF.

This chain connects TRBV19 to TRBJ2-7; TRBD1 might be the D (6 bases). The CDR3 covers 17 residues. Trimming stripped 1 base from V and 2 bases from J, with 18 bases between. Germline CDR1 LNHDA, CDR2 SQIVND (reference sequence). CDR3 sequence reads: CASSIVYSKGQTYEQYF. CDR3 bases: TGTGCCAGTAGTATAGTCTACAGTAAGGGACAAACCTACGAGCAGTACTTC.

This chain joins TRBV4-1 and TRBJ2-5; TRBD2 aligns across 13 bases. Germline assignment: CDR1 MGHRA and CDR2 YSYEKL. The CDR3 extends over 18 amino acids. V lost 3 bases, J lost 5 bases, and 12 bases stayed unmatched. The CDR3 region has the DNA TGCGCCAGCAGCCACCTACCTGGGGGACTAGCGGGGAGTGAGACCCAGTACTTC. Protein sequence: CASSHLPGGLAGSETQYF.

The chain combines TRBV7-2 with TRBJ1-1, with D possibly matching TRBD1 (5 bases). This CDR3 is 14 amino acids long. V shed 3 bases and J shed 10 bases, with 18 bases lying between them. Germline CDR1 SGHTA, CDR2 FQGNSA. CDR3 in DNA: TGTGCCAGCAGCTTGATCCAAAGCCCGGGGGGAGCTTTCTTT. Protein product: CASSLIQSPGGAFF. Using reference TRBV7-2 and TRBJ1-1 for the parts outside the CDR3, the full variable domain is GAGVSQSPSNKVTEKGKDVELRCDPISGHTALYWYRQSLGQGLEFLIYFQGNSAPDKSGLPSDRFSAERTGGSVSTLTIQRTQQEDSAVYLCASSLIQSPGGAFFGQGTRLTVV.

The chain joins TRBV10-3 to TRBJ2-1; D not resolved. In germline, CDR1 is ENHRY, CDR2 SYGVKD. This CDR3 contains 12 residues. The ends were cut back, 3 bases at V and 4 bases at J, with 4 bases in the middle. The CDR3 DNA sequence: TGTGCCATCAGTGAAAGGTACAATGAGCAGTTCTTC. Amino acid sequence: CAISERYNEQFF.

This chain connects TRBV27 to TRBJ1-5; TRBD1 aligns across 10 bases. The CDR3 totals 20 residues. Germline-derived CDR1 and CDR2 are MNHEY and SMNVEV (reference sequence). The J segment lost 5 bases and the V segment lost 5 bases, leaving 21 bases of the junction unmatched. The CDR3 nucleotides read TGTGCCAGCAGTGGGCAGACCCCCCCTCAGACAGGGGGCTCGTATCAGCCCCAGCATTTT. Translating gives CASSGQTPPQTGGSYQPQHF.

The V and J genes are TRBV7-9 and TRBJ2-5; D may correspond to TRBD1 or TRBD2 (6 bases each). Per the germline V gene, CDR1 is SEHNR and CDR2 is FQNEAQ (reference sequence). Trimming took off 5 bases at V and 5 bases at J, with 15 bases between the two ends. The CDR3 sequence is 14 residues long. The CDR3 is CASSPTGGGETQYF. CDR3 DNA sequence: TGTGCCAGCAGCCCGACAGGTGGAGGGGAGACCCAGTACTTC. Full variable domain (remainder filled in from reference TRBV7-9 and TRBJ2-5): DTGVSQNPRHKITKRGQNVTFRCDPISEHNRLYWYRQTLGQGPEFLTYFQNEAQLEKSRLLSDRFSAERPKGSFSTLEIQRTEQGDSAMYLCASSPTGGGETQYFGPGTRLLVL.

The genes are TRBV19 and TRBJ2-2; D may be TRBD1 (5 bases). Trimming cost V 2 bases and J 7 bases, with 8 bases left between them. Germline V lookup: CDR1 LNHDA, CDR2 SQIVND (reference sequence). The CDR3 consists of 13 residues. In nucleotides, the CDR3 is TGTGCCAGTAGTATACAGGGCATCGGGGAGCTGTTTTTT. Its protein is CASSIQGIGELFF.

The chain is built from TRBV7-2 and TRBJ1-2; 8 bases agree with TRBD1. Per germline, CDR1 SGHTA and CDR2 FQGNSA. The V and J ends lost 0 bases and 5 bases, in that order; junction bases with no gene match: 8. There are 16 residues in the CDR3. The CDR3 nucleotides read TGTGCCAGCAGCTTAGCCGGGGGAGGACAGGGATATGGCTACACCTTC. It specifies CASSLAGGGQGYGYTF.

The chain couples TRBV30 to TRBJ1-1, with D unclear. The CDR3 extends over 13 amino acids. Looked up from germline, CDR1 is GTSNPN and CDR2 is SVGIG (reference sequence). Deletions cut 0 bases from V and 7 bases from J, with 12 bases between. The CDR3 DNA reads TGTGCCTGGAGTGTACGTCCCGGATATGAAGCTTTCTTT. Protein product: CAWSVRPGYEAFF. The whole variable domain, filled in from reference TRBV30 and TRBJ1-1, reads SQTIHQWPATLVQPVGSPLSLECTVEGTSNPNLYWYRQAAGRGLQLLFYSVGIGQISSEVPQNLSASRPQDRQFILSSKKLLLSDSGFYLCAWSVRPGYEAFFGQGTRLTVV.

This rearrangement joins TRBV6-5 to TRBJ1-3; D not certain. This CDR3 is 15 amino acids long. Trimming pared 4 bases from V and 0 bases from J, leaving 10 bases between. In germline, CDR1 is MNHEY, CDR2 SVGAGI. The CDR3 nucleotides read TGTGCCAGCAGTTTGACTCCTGGCTCTGGAAACACCATATATTTT. This sequence encodes CASSLTPGSGNTIYF.

This rearrangement joins TRBV7-9 to TRBJ1-2; D is perhaps TRBD1 (5 bases). CDR3 length: 14 residues. The V gene lost 5 bases and the J gene lost 8 bases, with 18 bases spanning the gap. CDR1 and CDR2 (germline): SEHNR, FQNEAQ (reference sequence). The CDR3 DNA is TGTGCCAGCAGCCAATCAATGGGAAGGGACGGCTACACCTTC. Its protein product is CASSQSMGRDGYTF.

The chain uses TRBV10-2 and TRBJ2-7; 7 bases are a match to TRBD2. Germline-derived CDR1 and CDR2 are WSHSY and SAAADI. The CDR3 totals 15 residues. With 3 bases clipped from V and 4 bases from J, the junction kept 9 bases outside the gene matches. The CDR3 nucleotides are TGCGCCAGCAGTGATCTTGGGAGGGGCCGGTACGAGCAGTACTTC. It translates to CASSDLGRGRYEQYF.